These 6 T cell receptor beta chains came from one sample sequenced in a study of T cell repertoires in ileal Crohn's disease. Data came from immunoSEQ multiplex PCR; TCRdb stores just in-frame clones and leaves some out. Of roughly 14,000 clones in the sample, around 80% were seen once. Specimen: ileal tissue. The receptors shown here come from an adult with Crohn's disease.

This clone was observed a handful of times. This chain joins TRBV7-6 and TRBJ1-3, with D perhaps matching TRBD1 (5 bases). The CDR3 is 14 residues long. The V end was cut by 5 bases, the J end by 7 bases, with 15 bases between. The germline gives CDR1 SGHVS, CDR2 FNYEAQ. The CDR3 coding sequence is TGTGCCAGCAGCCCCGGGGGATACGACAACACCATATATTTT. This sequence encodes CASSPGGYDNTIYF.

Worth noting for this clone: The junction departs from germline at one end; a sequencing error may be responsible. This specimen includes other DNA sequences encoding the same CDR3. This chain uses TRBV4-1 with TRBJ1-6; 7 bases fit TRBD1. The V gene's germline CDR1 is MGHRA and CDR2 YSYEKL. CDR3 length: 20 amino acids. In nucleotides, the CDR3 is TGCGCCAGCAGCCTCCGACACGGGACAGACTTTAGCTCCTATAATTCCCCCCTCCACTTT. Residues: CASSLRHGTDFSSYNSPLHF.

The rearrangement joins TRBV28 to TRBJ2-7, with 7 bases identical to TRBD1. Germline CDR1 MDHEN, CDR2 SYDVKM. The CDR3 consists of 15 residues. Trimming took 4 bases from V and 3 from J; bases not matched to a gene: 9. The CDR3 DNA sequence: TGTGCCAGCAGTTCACCAGGGGGTCAAGGCTACGAGCAGTACTTC. This encodes CASSSPGGQGYEQYF.

The V gene is TRBV14, the J gene TRBJ2-1; TRBD2 matches at 7 bases. This CDR3 contains 16 residues. The ends lost 4 bases at V and 3 bases at J; junction bases unmatched: 9. Germline values: CDR1 SGHDN, CDR2 FVKESK. Here the CDR3 DNA reads TGTGCCAGCAGCCCTGGGCTAGCGGCCTTCTACAATGAGCAGTTCTTC. Protein product: CASSPGLAAFYNEQFF.

The chain links TRBV9 to TRBJ2-3; the match to TRBD2 covers 7 bases. Germline V lookup: CDR1 SGDLS, CDR2 YYNGEE. The length of the CDR3 is 16 residues. Trimming at V came to 0 bases and at J to 0 bases, leaving 4 bases not matched to a gene. CDR3 bases: TGTGCCAGCAGCGTAGACTGGGGGGGTAGCACAGATACGCAGTATTTT. It yields the protein CASSVDWGGSTDTQYF.

The gene calls are TRBV7-2 and TRBJ2-7; 10 positions match TRBD1. The V gene end was trimmed by 5 bases and the J gene end by 3 bases; junction bases not matched to a gene: 4. Germline-derived CDR1 and CDR2 are SGHTA and FQGNSA. The CDR3 runs 14 residues. CDR3 sequence (DNA): TGTGCCAGCAGCCGTCGGACAGGGGGCTACGAGCAGTACTTC. Residues: CASSRRTGGYEQYF.